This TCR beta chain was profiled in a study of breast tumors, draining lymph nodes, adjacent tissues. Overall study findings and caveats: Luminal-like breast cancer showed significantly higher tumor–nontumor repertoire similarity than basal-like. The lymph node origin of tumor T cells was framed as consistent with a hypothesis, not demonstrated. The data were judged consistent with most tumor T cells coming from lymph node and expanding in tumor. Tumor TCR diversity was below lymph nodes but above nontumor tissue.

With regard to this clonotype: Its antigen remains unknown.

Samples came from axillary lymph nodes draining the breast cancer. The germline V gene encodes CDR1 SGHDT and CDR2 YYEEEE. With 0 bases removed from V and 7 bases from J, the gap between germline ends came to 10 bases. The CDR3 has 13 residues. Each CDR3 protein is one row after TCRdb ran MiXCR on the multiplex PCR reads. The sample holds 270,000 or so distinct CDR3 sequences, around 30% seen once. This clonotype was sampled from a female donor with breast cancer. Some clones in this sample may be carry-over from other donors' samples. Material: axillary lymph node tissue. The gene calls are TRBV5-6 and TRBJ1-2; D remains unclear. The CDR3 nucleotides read TGTGCCAGCAGCTTGGGCGGGGAAAGTGGCTACACCTTC. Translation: CASSLGGESGYTF.